The 30 T cell receptor beta chains presented below share a single source sample, sequenced in a study of OX40 agonist ivuxolimab in advanced cancers. TCRdb's copy holds only in-frame clones and misses some; the assay was immunoSEQ multiplex PCR. The sample includes some 35,000 clones, 70% to 85% seen only once; the top ten take about a sixth. Source: CD4+ or CD8+ T cells sorted from blood, taken in a trial of the OX40 agonist ivuxolimab. The source of these receptors is an adult with an advanced solid tumor such as melanoma, head and neck, liver or kidney cancer.

This chain connects TRBV6-4 to TRBJ1-4, with D perhaps TRBD1 (5 bases). Germline CDR1 MRHNA, CDR2 SNTAGT. This CDR3 has 17 residues. The ends were cut back, 6 bases at V and 3 bases at J, with 20 bases in the middle. The CDR3 region has the DNA TGTGCCAGCAGCGACAGATGGACCCTTGGGGCTAATGAAAAACTGTTTTTT. Its translation: CASSDRWTLGANEKLFF.

Comments on this clone: Other DNA sequences from this sample encode an identical CDR3 as well. The chain carries TRBV6-1 and TRBJ2-7; TRBD1 matches at 9 bases. The ends lost 6 bases at V and 1 base at J; junction bases unmatched: 7. The CDR3 is 15 amino acids. Germline lookup yields CDR1 MNHNS and CDR2 SASEGT. The CDR3 DNA reads as TGTGCCAGCAGGACGGGACAGGGTCCGTCCTACGAGCAGTACTTC. Its translation: CASRTGQGPSYEQYF.

This chain connects TRBV20-1 to TRBJ1-2; TRBD1 might be the D (5 bases). This CDR3 region has 11 residues. V was shortened by 1 base and J by 13 bases, with 13 bases between the two germline ends. CDR1 and CDR2 from the germline V gene are DFQATT and SNEGSKA (reference sequence). Written as DNA, the CDR3 is TGCAGTGCTAGAGTGGGACTTAAAGCCACCTTC. This sequence encodes CSARVGLKATF.

The chain couples TRBV30 to TRBJ2-1; D not resolved. The V end lost 0 bases, the J end lost 5 bases, and 14 bases lay between the germline ends. CDR1 and CDR2 (germline): GTSNPN, SVGIG (reference sequence). This CDR3 contains 15 residues. CDR3 coding DNA: TGTGCCTGGAGTGTAAGTATTAGGTCGGACAATGAGCAGTTCTTC. Translated, it gives CAWSVSIRSDNEQFF.

This chain joins TRBV4-3 and TRBJ2-7, with 11 bases that match TRBD2. The junction had 3 bases not matched to a gene; V was cut back by 4 bases and J by 4 bases. The CDR3 runs to 14 residues. Germline CDR1 reads LGHNA; CDR2 reads YSLEER. The CDR3 DNA sequence: TGCGCCAGCAGCCTAGCGGGGGGGACTTACGAGCAGTACTTC. This sequence encodes CASSLAGGTYEQYF.

Here the CDR3 DNA reads TGCAGCGTTGAAGACGGGGTCAACAGCTACTCCTACGAGCAGTACTTC. This encodes CSVEDGVNSYSYEQYF. V is TRBV29-1 and J is TRBJ2-7; TRBD2 might be the D (5 bases). V was pared by 0 bases and J by 0 bases, with 15 bases between. The CDR3 runs 16 residues. Germline V gene lookup returns CDR1 SQVTM and CDR2 ANQGSEA.

The rearrangement joins TRBV9 to TRBJ2-5, with 12 nucleotides matching TRBD2. V lost 4 bases, J lost 2 bases, and 6 bases stayed unmatched. The germline CDR1 and CDR2 sequences are SGDLS and YYNGEE. The CDR3 is 16 amino acids. The CDR3: CASSPWTSGEQETQYF. The CDR3 DNA follows: TGTGCCAGCAGCCCTTGGACTAGCGGGGAACAAGAGACCCAGTACTTC.

This chain connects TRBV28 to TRBJ1-2; no clear D. The V gene's germline CDR1 is MDHEN and CDR2 SYDVKM. Trimming removed 1 base from V and 7 bases from J, with 13 bases in between. The CDR3 has 14 residues. CDR3 amino acids: CASSLYRVLSGYTF. The CDR3 DNA reads TGTGCCAGCAGTTTATACCGGGTGCTATCTGGCTACACCTTC.

This clone was seen a single time. The chain recombines TRBV7-9 with TRBJ1-4; D possibly corresponds to TRBD1 (5 bases). The CDR3 contains 13 residues. Per the germline V gene, CDR1 is SEHNR and CDR2 is FQNEAQ (reference sequence). V shed 10 bases and J shed 4 bases, with 13 bases lying between them. This CDR3 reads CAIPQGGNEKLFF. CDR3 DNA: TGTGCCATTCCCCAGGGTGGTAATGAAAAACTGTTTTTT. Based on the CDR3 plus reference TRBV7-9 and TRBJ1-4, the full variable domain is DTGVSQNPRHKITKRGQNVTFRCDPISEHNRLYWYRQTLGQGPEFLTYFQNEAQLEKSRLLSDRFSAERPKGSFSTLEIQRTEQGDSAMYLCAIPQGGNEKLFFGSGTQLSVL.

The chain carries TRBV11-2 and TRBJ1-2, with D hard to call. CDR1 SGHAT and CDR2 FQNNGV come from the germline V gene. Between the trimmed V and J ends, which lost 3 bases and 3 bases, there was a span of 8 bases. The CDR3 totals 13 residues. The CDR3 reads CASSFGPYYGYTF. The CDR3 nucleotides read TGTGCCAGCAGCTTTGGACCTTACTATGGCTACACCTTC.

This clone was seen a handful of times. The CDR3 region has the DNA TGTGCTAGTGGTTTGCAGGGTTTGGGCGAGCAGTACTTC. This codes for CASGLQGLGEQYF. V usage is TRBV12-5 and J usage is TRBJ2-7, with D tentatively TRBD1 (5 bases). Trimming cost V 2 bases and J 6 bases, with 11 bases left between them. CDR3 length equals 13 residues. The germline gives CDR1 LGHNT, CDR2 FRNRAP.

This chain joins TRBV28 and TRBJ2-1; D is uncertain. This CDR3 region has 14 residues. The V end was cut by 2 bases, the J end by 6 bases, with 11 bases between. Germline CDR1 MDHEN, CDR2 SYDVKM. The CDR3 sequence: CASSLGWSINEQFF. Here the CDR3 DNA reads TGTGCCAGCAGTTTAGGTTGGAGTATCAATGAGCAGTTCTTC.

The V and J genes are TRBV4-1 and TRBJ2-1, with 11 bases identical to TRBD2. Germline V gives CDR1 MGHRA, CDR2 YSYEKL. The ends lost 4 bases at V and 4 bases at J; junction bases unmatched: 6. The CDR3 runs to 16 residues. In DNA, the CDR3 is TGCGCCAGCAGCCGCCAACTAGCGGGAGTGTACAATGAGCAGTTCTTC. It specifies CASSRQLAGVYNEQFF.

Remarks on this clone: Additional DNA sequences in this sample encode the identical CDR3. The chain links TRBV4-1 to TRBJ1-6, with 7 bases that match TRBD1. The CDR3 consists of 15 residues. Germline trimming cut 3 bases from V and 7 bases from J; bases unmatched to any gene: 6. Per germline, CDR1 MGHRA and CDR2 YSYEKL. DNA of the CDR3: TGCGCCAGCAGCCAGGCAGACAGGGAAAATTCACCCCTCCACTTT. Encoded protein: CASSQADRENSPLHF.

J is TRBJ2-7 and V is TRBV7-8; tentative D call: TRBD2 (5 bases). V lost 1 base and J 3 bases, leaving 7 bases between the germline ends. This CDR3 is 13 amino acids long. CDR1 is SGHVS, CDR2 FQNEAQ, per germline. Here the CDR3 reads CASSLGGYYEQYF. The CDR3 nucleotides are TGTGCCAGCAGCTTAGGAGGGTACTACGAGCAGTACTTC.

The J gene is TRBJ2-3, the V gene TRBV5-1; 7 bases line up with TRBD1. The CDR3 has 16 amino acids. Germline trimming cut 5 bases from V and 2 bases from J; bases unmatched to any gene: 11. CDR1 and CDR2 from the germline V gene are SGHRS and YFSETQ. In DNA form, the CDR3 reads TGCGCCAGCAGTTCGTCGGGACAGCTAATCACAGATACGCAGTATTTT. Amino acids: CASSSSGQLITDTQYF.

The chain employs TRBV5-4 and TRBJ1-2, with 7 nucleotides matching TRBD1. The CDR3 contains 16 residues. Germline V gene sequence: CDR1 SGHNT, CDR2 YYREEE (reference sequence). After removal of 2 bases from V and 8 bases from J, the junction contained 15 bases not matched to a gene. The DNA for the CDR3 is TGTGCCAGCAGCTTCGGCCAGGGGGTCACAGGGCGGGGCTACACCTTC. Translation: CASSFGQGVTGRGYTF.

V usage is TRBV10-3 and J usage is TRBJ1-1; D is undetermined. V was pared by 3 bases and J by 1 base, with 9 bases between. CDR1 and CDR2 (germline): ENHRY, SYGVKD. CDR3 size: 14 residues. CDR3 region: CAISDNGQNTEAFF. The CDR3 nucleotides are TGTGCCATCAGTGATAATGGTCAGAACACTGAAGCTTTCTTT.

This sequence joins TRBV27 and TRBJ1-2; D is undetermined. CDR1 MNHEY and CDR2 SMNVEV come from the germline V gene (reference sequence). Trimming cost V 5 bases and J 8 bases, with 15 bases left between them. The CDR3 is made up of 13 amino acids. CDR3 region: CASSPTPLRGYTF. DNA of the CDR3: TGTGCCAGCAGTCCAACCCCTTTAAGAGGCTACACCTTC.

The chain employs TRBV7-9 and TRBJ1-2; TRBD1 matches at 9 bases. This CDR3 is built from 14 residues. Looked up from germline, CDR1 is SEHNR and CDR2 is FQNEAQ (reference sequence). V dropped 5 bases and J dropped 5; count of bases not matched to a gene: 6. In nucleotides, the CDR3 is TGTGCCAGCAGCGAATACAGGGGGCCGTATGGCTACACCTTC. Amino acids: CASSEYRGPYGYTF. The whole variable domain, remainder taken from reference TRBV7-9 and TRBJ1-2, is DTGVSQNPRHKITKRGQNVTFRCDPISEHNRLYWYRQTLGQGPEFLTYFQNEAQLEKSRLLSDRFSAERPKGSFSTLEIQRTEQGDSAMYLCASSEYRGPYGYTFGSGTRLTVV.

This rearrangement joins TRBV28 to TRBJ1-1; D unclear. Germline CDR1 and CDR2: MDHEN and SYDVKM. The CDR3 spans 11 residues. With 4 bases removed from V and 7 bases from J, the gap between germline ends came to 7 bases. The CDR3 bases are TGTGCCAGCAGTTCTGTCGGTGAAGCTTTCTTT. Its protein product is CASSSVGEAFF.

There are a few counts of this clone. CDR3 coding DNA: TGTGCCAGCACCTTAGTGCCGGGTGTTGAAGAAAAACTGTTTTTT. This sequence encodes CASTLVPGVEEKLFF. The rearrangement uses TRBV5-4 and TRBJ1-4; D not certain. Trimming cost V 6 bases and J 8 bases, with 20 bases left between them. This CDR3 comprises 15 residues. Germline-derived CDR1 and CDR2 are SGHNT and YYREEE (reference sequence).

About this clone itself: This same CDR3 is encoded by further DNA sequences in the sample. This rearrangement joins TRBV9 to TRBJ2-2, with unresolved D. The CDR3 consists of 12 residues. The V gene lost 0 bases and the J gene lost 6 bases, with 3 bases spanning the gap. In germline, CDR1 is SGDLS, CDR2 YYNGEE. The CDR3 sequence is CASSVVPGELFF. CDR3 bases: TGTGCCAGCAGCGTAGTGCCCGGGGAGCTGTTTTTT.

This clone has just one count. One end of the junction does not line up with germline, which may come from a read error. V gene TRBV6-1 combines with J gene TRBJ2-4; 8 bases align to TRBD1. Germline CDR1 and CDR2: MNHNS and SASEGT. The CDR3 has 10 residues. CDR3 in amino acids: CASPPGQVDF. The CDR3 DNA reads TGTGCCAGCCCACCGGGACAGGTGGACTTC.

V and J are TRBV11-3 and TRBJ2-2, with 8 bases lining up with TRBD1. CDR3 length: 16 amino acids. The V gene end was trimmed by 5 bases and the J gene end by 4 bases; junction bases not matched to a gene: 9. Looked up from germline, CDR1 is SGHNT and CDR2 is YENEEA. The CDR3 region has the DNA TGTGCCAGCAGCGCGCGGACAGGGCAGACCACCGGGGAGCTGTTTTTT. Translation gives CASSARTGQTTGELFF.

The chain recombines TRBV4-1 with TRBJ2-1, with D hard to call. This CDR3 is built from 11 residues. V lost 1 base, J lost 7 bases, and 2 bases lay in between. The germline V gene has CDR1 MGHRA and CDR2 YSYEKL. CDR3 loop: CASSQGNEQFF. CDR3 sequence (DNA): TGCGCCAGCAGCCAAGGGAATGAGCAGTTCTTC.

V usage is TRBV7-8 and J usage is TRBJ2-1, with D tentatively TRBD2 (6 bases). The CDR3 totals 13 residues. Trimming pared 3 bases from V and 4 bases from J, leaving 7 bases between. Germline V gene sequence: CDR1 SGHVS, CDR2 FQNEAQ. This CDR3 reads CASSFSGYNEQFF. In DNA form, the CDR3 reads TGTGCCAGCAGCTTTAGCGGTTACAATGAGCAGTTCTTC.

V usage is TRBV5-1 and J usage is TRBJ2-3, with D possibly being TRBD2 (5 bases). In germline, CDR1 is SGHRS, CDR2 YFSETQ. The V end lost 6 bases, the J end lost 1 base, and 6 bases lay between the germline ends. This CDR3 has 12 residues. This CDR3 reads CASNGGTDTQYF. The CDR3 DNA is TGCGCCAGCAACGGGGGCACAGATACGCAGTATTTT. The whole variable domain, remainder taken from reference TRBV5-1 and TRBJ2-3, is KAGVTQTPRYLIKTRGQQVTLSCSPISGHRSVSWYQQTPGQGLQFLFEYFSETQRNKGNFPGRFSGRQFSNSRSEMNVSTLELGDSALYLCASNGGTDTQYFGPGTRLTVL.

The rearrangement uses TRBV5-1 and TRBJ2-1; 11 bases are shared with TRBD2. The V segment lost 4 bases and the J segment 14 bases; nucleotides outside the gene matches: 11. This CDR3 is built from 14 residues. Germline-derived CDR1 and CDR2 are SGHRS and YFSETQ. This chain's CDR3 is CASSPEVAGGLEFF. The CDR3 DNA follows: TGCGCCAGCAGCCCCGAGGTAGCGGGGGGGTTGGAGTTCTTC.

This CDR3 is CASSYDGTGELYEQYF. The CDR3, as DNA: TGTGCCAGCAGTTACGACGGGACAGGGGAATTGTACGAGCAGTACTTC. V gene TRBV6-5 combines with J gene TRBJ2-7, with 10 bases matching TRBD1. Looked up from germline, CDR1 is MNHEY and CDR2 is SVGAGI. The CDR3 sequence is 16 residues long. After removal of 2 bases from V and 4 bases from J, the junction contained 8 bases not matched to a gene.